This T cell receptor (beta chain) is from a study of cytomegalovirus exposure and HLA in healthy donors. In the study overall: Researchers found that roughly 77% of 398 genotyped donors fell within the Caucasian-associated ancestry cluster. Study observations and caveats: With later analysis, a missense DCLRE1C variant became linked to TCR beta V- and J-gene trimming. The productive fraction for most TCR beta V segments was about 90% or about 30% in an earlier analysis.

PCR primers comprised 60 Vbeta and 13 Jbeta primers. Clones were read by immunoSEQ multiplex PCR, and TCRdb kept only the in-frame ones, dropping some. The sample shows 90,000 to 110,000 clones, around four fifths of them seen only once. This clone appeared a few times. The antigen remains unidentified. Sequenced: PBMCs. The receptor comes from a woman between 35 and 50 years old in good health and CMV-seropositive.

In DNA, the CDR3 is TGTGCCAGCATTAGCGACTTGGCTGGCTATGGCTACACCTTC. Its translation is CASISDLAGYGYTF. The rearrangement links TRBV6-6 to TRBJ1-2; unclear D gene. Germline V lookup: CDR1 MNHNY, CDR2 SVGAGI (reference sequence). The V and J ends lost 7 bases and 4 bases respectively, with 16 bases between them. This CDR3 is built from 14 residues.